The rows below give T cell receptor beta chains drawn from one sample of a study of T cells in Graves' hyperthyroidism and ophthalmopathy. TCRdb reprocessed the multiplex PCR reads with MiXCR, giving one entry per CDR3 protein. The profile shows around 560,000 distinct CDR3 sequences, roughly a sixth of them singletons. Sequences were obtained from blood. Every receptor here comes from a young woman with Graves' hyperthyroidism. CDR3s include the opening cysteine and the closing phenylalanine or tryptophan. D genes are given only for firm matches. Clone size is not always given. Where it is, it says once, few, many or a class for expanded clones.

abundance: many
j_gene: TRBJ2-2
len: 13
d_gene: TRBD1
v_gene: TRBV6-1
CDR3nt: TGTGCCAGCAGGGGACAGCACACCGGGGAGCTGTTTTTT
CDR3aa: CASRGQHTGELFF

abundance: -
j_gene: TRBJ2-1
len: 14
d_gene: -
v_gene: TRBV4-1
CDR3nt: TGCGCCAGCAGTCCCGCCAGGGGCCACAATGAGCAGTTCTTC
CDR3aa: CASSPARGHNEQFF

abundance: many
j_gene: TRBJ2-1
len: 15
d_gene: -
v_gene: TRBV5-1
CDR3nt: TGCGCCAGCAGCTTGGGGGGCAAATCGGAGAATGAGCAGTTCTTC
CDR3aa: CASSLGGKSENEQFF

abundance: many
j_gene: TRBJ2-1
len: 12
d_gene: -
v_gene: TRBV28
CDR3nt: TGTGCCAGCAGTTCCAGGGTGGATGAGCAGTTCTTC
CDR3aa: CASSSRVDEQFF

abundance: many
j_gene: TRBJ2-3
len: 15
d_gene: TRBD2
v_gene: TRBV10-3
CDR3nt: TGTGCCATCAGGCCACTAGCGGGGGGGACAGATACGCAGTATTTT
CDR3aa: CAIRPLAGGTDTQYF

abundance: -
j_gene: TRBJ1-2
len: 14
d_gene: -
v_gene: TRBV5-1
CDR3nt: TGCGCCAGCAGCTTGATTGCCTCCAACTATGGCTACGCCTTC
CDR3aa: CASSLIASNYGYAF

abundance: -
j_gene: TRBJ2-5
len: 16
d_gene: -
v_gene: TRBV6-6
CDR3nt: TGTGCCAGCAGTTACGATGCCCCTGCCTCACAAGAGACCCAGTACTTC
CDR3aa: CASSYDAPASQETQYF

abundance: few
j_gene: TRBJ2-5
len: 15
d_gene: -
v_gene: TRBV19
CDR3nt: TGTGCCAGTAGTATCGGACCGACCCCGGCAGAGACCCAGTACTTC
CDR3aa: CASSIGPTPAETQYF

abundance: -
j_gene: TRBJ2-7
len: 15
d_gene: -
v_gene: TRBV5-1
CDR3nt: TGCGCCAGCAGCTTGGTACAGTCCCCGTCCTACGAGCAGTACTTC
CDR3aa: CASSLVQSPSYEQYF

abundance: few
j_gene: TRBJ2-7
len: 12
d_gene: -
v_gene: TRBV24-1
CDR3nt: TGTGCCACCAGTCGAGGTCTGGGCGAGCAGTACTTC
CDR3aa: CATSRGLGEQYF

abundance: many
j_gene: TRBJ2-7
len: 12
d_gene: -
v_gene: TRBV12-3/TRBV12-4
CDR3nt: TGTGCCAGCAGTACCTGGGCAAACGAGCAGTACTTC
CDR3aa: CASSTWANEQYF

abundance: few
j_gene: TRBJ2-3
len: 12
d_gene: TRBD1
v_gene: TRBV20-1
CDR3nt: TGCAGTCCGGGACAGGGCCGAGATACGCAGTATTTT
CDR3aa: CSPGQGRDTQYF

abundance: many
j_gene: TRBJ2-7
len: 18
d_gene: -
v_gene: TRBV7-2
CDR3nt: TGTGCCAGCAGCCCCGAAGGTGTGGGGGCGGGAGCTCCCTACGAGCAGTACTTC
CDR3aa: CASSPEGVGAGAPYEQYF

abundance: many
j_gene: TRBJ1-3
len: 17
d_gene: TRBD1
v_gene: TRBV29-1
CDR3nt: TGCAGCGTTGCGGACAGGGGAAGGTTGGTGGATAGAAACACCATATATTTT
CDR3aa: CSVADRGRLVDRNTIYF

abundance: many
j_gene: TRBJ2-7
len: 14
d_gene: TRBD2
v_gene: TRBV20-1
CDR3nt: TGCGGTGCCCTGAAAGCGGGAGGGCCCCACGAGCAGTACTTC
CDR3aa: CGALKAGGPHEQYF

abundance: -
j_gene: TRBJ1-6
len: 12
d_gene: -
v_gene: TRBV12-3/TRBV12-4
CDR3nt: TGTGCCAGCAGTTTGTGGCCTGGGGCCCTCCACTTT
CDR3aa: CASSLWPGALHF

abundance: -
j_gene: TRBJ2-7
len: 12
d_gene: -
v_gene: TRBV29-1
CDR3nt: TGCAGCGTTGAAGACCGACCCTACGAGCAGTACTTC
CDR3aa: CSVEDRPYEQYF

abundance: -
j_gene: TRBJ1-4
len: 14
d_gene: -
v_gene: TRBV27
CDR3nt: TGTGCCAGCAGTTTATCAATTAGGACCGAAAAACTGTTTTTT
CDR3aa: CASSLSIRTEKLFF

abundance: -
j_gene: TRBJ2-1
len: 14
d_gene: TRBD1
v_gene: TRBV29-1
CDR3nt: TGCAGCGCTGGGACAGAGCCTAGCTACAATGAGCAGTTCTTC
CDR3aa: CSAGTEPSYNEQFF

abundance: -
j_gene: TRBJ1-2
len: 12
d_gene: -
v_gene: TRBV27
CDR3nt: TGTGCCAGCAGCTACAATGGGGATGGCTACACCTTC
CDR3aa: CASSYNGDGYTF

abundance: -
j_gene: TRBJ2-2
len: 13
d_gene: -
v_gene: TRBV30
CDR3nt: TGTGCCTGGGACAGCCCGAACACCGGGGAGCTGTTTTTT
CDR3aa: CAWDSPNTGELFF

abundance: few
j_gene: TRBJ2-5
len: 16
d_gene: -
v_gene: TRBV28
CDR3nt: TGTGCCAGCAGCAACCGACCCCAGGGTGGTCAAGAGACCCAGTACTTC
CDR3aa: CASSNRPQGGQETQYF

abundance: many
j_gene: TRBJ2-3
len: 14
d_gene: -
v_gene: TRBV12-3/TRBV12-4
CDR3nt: TGTGCCAGCAGTCCAAGGGTCGGTGCAGATACGCAGTATTTT
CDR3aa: CASSPRVGADTQYF

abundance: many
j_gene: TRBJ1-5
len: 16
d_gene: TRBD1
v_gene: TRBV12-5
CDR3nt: TGTGCTAGTGGCTCGGGACAGTCGTATAGCAATCAGCCCCAGCATTTT
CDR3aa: CASGSGQSYSNQPQHF

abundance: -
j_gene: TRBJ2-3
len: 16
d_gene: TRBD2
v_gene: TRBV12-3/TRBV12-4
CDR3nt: TGTGCCAGCAGTCCTAGCGGGGGGATCTACACAGATACGCAGTATTTT
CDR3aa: CASSPSGGIYTDTQYF

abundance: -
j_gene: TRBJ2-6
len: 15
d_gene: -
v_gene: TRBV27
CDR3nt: TGTGCCAGCAGCTGGGGGCAGGGGCGAGCCAACGTCCTGACTTTC
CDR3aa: CASSWGQGRANVLTF

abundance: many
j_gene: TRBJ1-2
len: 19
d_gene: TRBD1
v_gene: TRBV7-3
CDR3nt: TGTGCCAGTCGCAGCTATCTCCGGGACAGGGGATGGGCTAACTATGGCTACACCTTC
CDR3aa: CASRSYLRDRGWANYGYTF

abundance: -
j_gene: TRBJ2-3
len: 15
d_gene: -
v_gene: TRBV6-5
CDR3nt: TGTGCCAGCAGTTACTCCCACAGAGGGACAGATACGCAGTATTTT
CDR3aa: CASSYSHRGTDTQYF

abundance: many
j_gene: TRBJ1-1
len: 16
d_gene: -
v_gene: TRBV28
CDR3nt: TGTGCCAGCAGTCCTAGGTCGTGGGTTGTGAAGGCTGAAGCTTTCTTT
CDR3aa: CASSPRSWVVKAEAFF

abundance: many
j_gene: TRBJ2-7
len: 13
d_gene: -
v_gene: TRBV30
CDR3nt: TGTGCCTGGAGTGTCGGGGGACTCGGCGAGCAGTACTTC
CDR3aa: CAWSVGGLGEQYF

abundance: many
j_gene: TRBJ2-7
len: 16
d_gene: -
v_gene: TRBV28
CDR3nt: TGTGCCAGCAGTTCTTCAGGACAGCCCAGGATATACGAGCAGTACTTC
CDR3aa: CASSSSGQPRIYEQYF

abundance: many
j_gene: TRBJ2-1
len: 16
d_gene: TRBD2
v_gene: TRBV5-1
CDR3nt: TGCGCCAGCAGCCAAATAGCGGGAGGTTCCTACAATGAGCAGTTCTTC
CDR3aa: CASSQIAGGSYNEQFF

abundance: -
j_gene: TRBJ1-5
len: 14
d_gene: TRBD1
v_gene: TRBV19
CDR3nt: TGTGCCAGTAGTATCCAGGGGGCAACTCAGCCCCAGCATTTT
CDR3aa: CASSIQGATQPQHF

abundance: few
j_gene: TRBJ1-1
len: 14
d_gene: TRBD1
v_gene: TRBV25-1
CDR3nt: TGTGCCAGCAGTGAGAAAACAGGGGGCACTGAAGCTTTCTTT
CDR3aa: CASSEKTGGTEAFF

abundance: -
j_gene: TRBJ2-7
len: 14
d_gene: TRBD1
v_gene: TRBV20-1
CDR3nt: TGCAGTGCTAGATTGACAGGGAGATCCTACGAGCAGTACTTC
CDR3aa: CSARLTGRSYEQYF

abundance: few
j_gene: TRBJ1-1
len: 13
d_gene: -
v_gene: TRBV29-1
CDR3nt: TGCAGCGCCGGACTTCTCCTGAACACTGAAGCTTTCTTT
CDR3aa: CSAGLLLNTEAFF

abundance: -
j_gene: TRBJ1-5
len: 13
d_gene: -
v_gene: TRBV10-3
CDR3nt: TGTGCCATCAGCGGGGCAAGCAATCAGCCCCAGCGTTTT
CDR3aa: CAISGASNQPQRF

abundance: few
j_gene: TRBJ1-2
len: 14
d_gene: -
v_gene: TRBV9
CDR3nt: TGTGCCAGCAGCGTAGAGCATCGGGGCATGGGCTACACCTTC
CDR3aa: CASSVEHRGMGYTF

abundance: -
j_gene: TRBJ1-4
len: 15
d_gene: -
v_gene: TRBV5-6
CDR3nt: TGTGCCAGCAGCACCTGGACAACAACTAATGAAAAACTGTTTTTT
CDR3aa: CASSTWTTTNEKLFF

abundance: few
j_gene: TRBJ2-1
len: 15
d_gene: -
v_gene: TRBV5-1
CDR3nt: TGCGCCAGCAGCTCCGGGACACCGACTTACAATGAGCAGTTCTTC
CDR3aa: CASSSGTPTYNEQFF

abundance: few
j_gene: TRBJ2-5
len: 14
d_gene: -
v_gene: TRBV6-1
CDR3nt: TGTGCCAGCAGTTCCCACCGAGGGGGAGAGACCCAGTACTTC
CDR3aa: CASSSHRGGETQYF

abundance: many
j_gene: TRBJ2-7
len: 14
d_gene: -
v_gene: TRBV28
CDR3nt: TGTGCCAGCAGTTTAGAGGGGATGGGATACGAGCAGTACTTC
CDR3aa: CASSLEGMGYEQYF

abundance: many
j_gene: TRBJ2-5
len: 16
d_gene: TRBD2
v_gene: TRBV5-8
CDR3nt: TGTGCCAGCAGCCTTGGGACTAGCGGGGGGGACGAGACCCAGTACTTC
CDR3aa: CASSLGTSGGDETQYF

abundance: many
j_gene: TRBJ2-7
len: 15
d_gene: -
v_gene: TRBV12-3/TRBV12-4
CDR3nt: TGTGCCAGCAGTTTTCGGACAGTAAGTACCTACGAGCAGTACTTC
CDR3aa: CASSFRTVSTYEQYF

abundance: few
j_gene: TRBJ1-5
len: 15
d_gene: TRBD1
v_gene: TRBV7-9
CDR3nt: TGTGCCAGCAGCTCCTGGGACAGGGGCGATCAGCCCCAGCATTTT
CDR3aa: CASSSWDRGDQPQHF

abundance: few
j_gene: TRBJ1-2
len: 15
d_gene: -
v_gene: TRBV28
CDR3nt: TGTGCCAGCAGTTTTTTTCCAGGGCTTAACTATGGCTACACCTTC
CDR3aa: CASSFFPGLNYGYTF

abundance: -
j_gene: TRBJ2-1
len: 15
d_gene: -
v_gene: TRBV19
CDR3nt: TGTGCCAGTAGGGACCTGACTGCCCCCGGGGATGAGCAGTTCTTC
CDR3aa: CASRDLTAPGDEQFF

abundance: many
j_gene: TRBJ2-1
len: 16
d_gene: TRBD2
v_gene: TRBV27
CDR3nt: TGTGCCAGCAGTATACTAGCGGGGGGATCTTACAATGAGCAGTTCTTC
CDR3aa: CASSILAGGSYNEQFF

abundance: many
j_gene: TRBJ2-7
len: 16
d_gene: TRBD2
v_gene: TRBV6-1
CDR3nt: TGTGCCAGCAGTTATTTGTCCGGGGGGGGAGGCTACGAGCAGTACTTC
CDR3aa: CASSYLSGGGGYEQYF

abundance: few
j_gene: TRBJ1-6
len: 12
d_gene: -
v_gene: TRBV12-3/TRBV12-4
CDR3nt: TGTGCCAGCAGTTTCTTATTTTCACCCCTCCACTTT
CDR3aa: CASSFLFSPLHF

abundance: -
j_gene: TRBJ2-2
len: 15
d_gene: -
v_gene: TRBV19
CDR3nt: TGTGCCAGTAGTATAGAGGGACAAGTCACCGGGGAGCTGTTTTTT
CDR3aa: CASSIEGQVTGELFF

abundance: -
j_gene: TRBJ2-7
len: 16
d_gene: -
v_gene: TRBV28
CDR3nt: TGTGCCAGCAGTTTCCCGTTGAGAGGGGGGTCCTACGAGCAGTACTTC
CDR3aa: CASSFPLRGGSYEQYF

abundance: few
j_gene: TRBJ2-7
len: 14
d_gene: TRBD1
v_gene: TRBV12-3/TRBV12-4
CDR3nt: TGTGCCAGCAGTCGCCAGGGGGCCGTCCACGAGCAGTACTTC
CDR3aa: CASSRQGAVHEQYF

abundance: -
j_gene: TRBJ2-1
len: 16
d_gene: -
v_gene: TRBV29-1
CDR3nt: TGCAGCGTTGAAGATATAGGAGACTCCCCCTACAATGAGCAGTTCTTC
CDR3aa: CSVEDIGDSPYNEQFF

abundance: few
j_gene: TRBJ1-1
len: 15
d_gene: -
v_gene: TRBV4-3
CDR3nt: TGCGCCAGCAGCCCTCTTCCACAGGGCGGCACTGAAGCTTTCTTT
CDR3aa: CASSPLPQGGTEAFF

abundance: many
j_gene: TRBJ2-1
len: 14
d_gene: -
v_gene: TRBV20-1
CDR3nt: TGCAGTGCCCACGAGGGTGAAAGGTTTTCTGAGCAGTTCTTC
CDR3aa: CSAHEGERFSEQFF

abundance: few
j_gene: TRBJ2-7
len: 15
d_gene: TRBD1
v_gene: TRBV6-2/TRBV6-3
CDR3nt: TGTGCCAGCTCTCTAGCCGGGACAGAAGCCTACGAGCAGTACTTC
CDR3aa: CASSLAGTEAYEQYF

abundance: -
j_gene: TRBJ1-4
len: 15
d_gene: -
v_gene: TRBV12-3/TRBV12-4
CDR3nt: TGTGCCAGCAGTCCCGCCGAAAGAACTAATGAAAAACTGTTTTTT
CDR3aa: CASSPAERTNEKLFF

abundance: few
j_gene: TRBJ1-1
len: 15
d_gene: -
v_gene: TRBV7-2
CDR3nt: TGTGCCAGCAGCACACCCTCGCGGGGGCACACTGAAGCTTTCTTT
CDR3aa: CASSTPSRGHTEAFF